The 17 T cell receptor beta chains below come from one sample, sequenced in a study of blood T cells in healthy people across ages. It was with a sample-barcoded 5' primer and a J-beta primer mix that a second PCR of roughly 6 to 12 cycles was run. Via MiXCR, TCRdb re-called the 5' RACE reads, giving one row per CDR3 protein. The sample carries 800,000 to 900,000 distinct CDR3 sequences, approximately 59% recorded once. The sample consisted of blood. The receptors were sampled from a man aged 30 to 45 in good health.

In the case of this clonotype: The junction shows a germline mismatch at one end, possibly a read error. The CDR3 coding sequence is TGTGCCAGCAGTGGCGGAGTACTTCGCACAAATACGCAGTATTTT. Its protein product is CASSGGVLRTNTQYF. The genes are TRBV12-3 or TRBV12-4 and TRBJ2-3, with D unclear. The CDR3 totals 15 residues.

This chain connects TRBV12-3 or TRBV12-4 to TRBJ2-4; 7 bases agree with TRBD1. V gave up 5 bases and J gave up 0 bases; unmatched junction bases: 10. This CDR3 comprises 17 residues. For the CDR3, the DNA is TGTGCCAGCAGTGCCGGGACAGTAATATTAGCCAAAAACATTCAGTACTTC. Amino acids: CASSAGTVILAKNIQYF.

CDR3 bases: TGTGCCAGCAGCTCCCACTCCTTGGAGCAGTACTTC. This translates into CASSSHSLEQYF. The chain is built from TRBV7-2 and TRBJ2-4, with D unresolved. Germline CDR1 and CDR2: SGHTA and FQGNSA. Deletions cut 4 bases from V and 13 bases from J, with 14 bases between. The CDR3 runs 12 residues.

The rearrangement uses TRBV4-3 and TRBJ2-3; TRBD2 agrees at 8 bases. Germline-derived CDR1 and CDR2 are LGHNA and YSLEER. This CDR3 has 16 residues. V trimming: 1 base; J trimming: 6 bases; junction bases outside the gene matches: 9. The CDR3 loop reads CASSQASLPGGDTQYF. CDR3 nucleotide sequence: TGCGCCAGCAGCCAAGCAAGCCTCCCGGGAGGGGATACGCAGTATTTT.

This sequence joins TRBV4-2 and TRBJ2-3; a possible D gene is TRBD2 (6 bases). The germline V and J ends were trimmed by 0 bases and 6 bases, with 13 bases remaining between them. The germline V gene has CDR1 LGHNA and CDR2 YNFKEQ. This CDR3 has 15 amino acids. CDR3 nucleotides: TGTGCCAGCAGCCAAGAAGTGTCCAGCGGGGATACGCAGTATTTT. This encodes CASSQEVSSGDTQYF.

CDR3 nucleotides: TGTGCCAGCAGTGACGGAATATCCTCGGGGAGCGCCTATGGCTACACCTTC. Encoded protein: CASSDGISSGSAYGYTF. The chain employs TRBV6-4 and TRBJ1-2; no clear D gene. Germline CDR1 reads MRHNA; CDR2 reads SNTAGT. V gave up 2 bases and J gave up 4 bases, with 20 bases separating them. The length of the CDR3 is 17 residues.

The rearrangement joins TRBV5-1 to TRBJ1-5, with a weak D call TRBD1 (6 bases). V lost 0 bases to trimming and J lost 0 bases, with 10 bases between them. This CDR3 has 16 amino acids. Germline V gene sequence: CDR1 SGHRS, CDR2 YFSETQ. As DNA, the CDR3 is TGCGCCAGCAGCTTGGGTGGGGGGGCTAGCAATCAGCCCCAGCATTTT. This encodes CASSLGGGASNQPQHF.

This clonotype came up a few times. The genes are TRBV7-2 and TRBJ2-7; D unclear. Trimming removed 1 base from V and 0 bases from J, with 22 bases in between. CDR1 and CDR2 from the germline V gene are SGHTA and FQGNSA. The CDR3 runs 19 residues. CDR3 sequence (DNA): TGTGCCAGCAGCTTAGAGGGTAGGAGACGCAGCTTCAGCTCCTACGAGCAGTACTTC. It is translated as CASSLEGRRRSFSSYEQYF. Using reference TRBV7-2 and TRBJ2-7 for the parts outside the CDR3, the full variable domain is GAGVSQSPSNKVTEKGKDVELRCDPISGHTALYWYRQSLGQGLEFLIYFQGNSAPDKSGLPSDRFSAERTGGSVSTLTIQRTQQEDSAVYLCASSLEGRRRSFSSYEQYFGPGTRLTVT.

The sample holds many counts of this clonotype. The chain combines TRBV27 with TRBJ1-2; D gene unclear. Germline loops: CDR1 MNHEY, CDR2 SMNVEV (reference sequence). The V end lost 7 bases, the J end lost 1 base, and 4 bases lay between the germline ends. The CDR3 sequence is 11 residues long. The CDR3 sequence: CASMGNYGYTF. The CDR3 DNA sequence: TGTGCCAGCATGGGTAACTATGGCTACACCTTC.

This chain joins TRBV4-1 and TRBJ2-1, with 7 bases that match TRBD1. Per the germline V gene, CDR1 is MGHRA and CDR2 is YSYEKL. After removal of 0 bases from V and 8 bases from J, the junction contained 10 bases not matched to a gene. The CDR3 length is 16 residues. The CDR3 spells CASSQEGAGGMDEQFF. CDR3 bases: TGCGCCAGCAGCCAAGAAGGGGCAGGGGGAATGGATGAGCAGTTCTTC.

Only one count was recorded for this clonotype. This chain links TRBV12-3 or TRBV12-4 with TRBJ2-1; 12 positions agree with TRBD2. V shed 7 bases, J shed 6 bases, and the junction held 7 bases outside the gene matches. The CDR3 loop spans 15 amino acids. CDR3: CASNLAGGHLNEQFF. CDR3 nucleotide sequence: TGTGCCAGCAATCTAGCGGGGGGGCACCTCAATGAGCAGTTCTTC.

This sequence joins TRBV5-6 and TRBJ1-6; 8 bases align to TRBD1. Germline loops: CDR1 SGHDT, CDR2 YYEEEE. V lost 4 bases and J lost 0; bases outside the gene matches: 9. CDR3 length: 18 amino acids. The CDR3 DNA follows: TGTGCCAGCAGCCCAGGGGGCTACCTGAGCTCCTATAATTCACCCCTCCACTTT. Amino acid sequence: CASSPGGYLSSYNSPLHF.

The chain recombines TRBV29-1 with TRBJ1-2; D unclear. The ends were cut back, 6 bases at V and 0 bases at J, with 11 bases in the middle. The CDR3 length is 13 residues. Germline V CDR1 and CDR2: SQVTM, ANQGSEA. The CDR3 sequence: CSVLGEPNYGYTF. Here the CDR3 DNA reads TGCAGCGTCCTTGGGGAGCCTAACTATGGCTACACCTTC.

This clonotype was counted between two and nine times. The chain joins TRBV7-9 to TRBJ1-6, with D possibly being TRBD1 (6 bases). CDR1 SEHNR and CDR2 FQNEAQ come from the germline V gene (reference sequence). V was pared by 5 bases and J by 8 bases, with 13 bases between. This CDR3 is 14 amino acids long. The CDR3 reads CASSPQGVDSPLHF. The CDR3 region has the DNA TGTGCCAGCAGCCCACAGGGAGTGGATTCACCCCTCCACTTT.

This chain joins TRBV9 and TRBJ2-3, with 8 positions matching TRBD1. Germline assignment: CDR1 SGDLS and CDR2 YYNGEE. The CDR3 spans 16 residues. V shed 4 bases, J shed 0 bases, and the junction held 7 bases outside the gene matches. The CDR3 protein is CASSLGTGSSTDTQYF. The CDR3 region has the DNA TGTGCCAGCAGCCTAGGGACAGGTTCTAGCACAGATACGCAGTATTTT.

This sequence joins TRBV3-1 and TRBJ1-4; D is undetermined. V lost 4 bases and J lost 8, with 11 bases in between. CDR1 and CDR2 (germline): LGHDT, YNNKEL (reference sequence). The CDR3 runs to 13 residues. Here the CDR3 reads CASSRLVGEKLFF. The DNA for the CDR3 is TGTGCCAGCAGCCGCCTAGTGGGAGAAAAACTGTTTTTT.

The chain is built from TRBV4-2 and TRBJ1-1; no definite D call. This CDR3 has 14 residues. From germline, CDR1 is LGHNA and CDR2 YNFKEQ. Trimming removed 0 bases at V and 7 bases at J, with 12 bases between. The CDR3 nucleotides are TGTGCCAGCAGCCAAGACCAGGCCTCTTATGAAGCTTTCTTT. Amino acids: CASSQDQASYEAFF.